One sample yielded the 28 T cell receptor beta chains listed below, sequenced in a study of T cells in Graves' hyperthyroidism and ophthalmopathy. The source material, RNA transcripts, was used to amplify TCR beta CDR3 regions. TCR CDR3 underwent first-round RT-PCR with the HTBI primer set. TCRdb called the multiplex PCR reads again in MiXCR, with one record for every CDR3 protein. Of around 300,000 distinct CDR3 sequences in the sample, about 14% were seen once. The specimen was blood. These receptors were obtained from a woman aged 25 to 45 with Graves' hyperthyroidism that later progressed to Graves' ophthalmopathy.

This clonotype was detected a few times. The chain recombines TRBV7-2 with TRBJ2-4, with 8 bases lining up with TRBD1. This CDR3 is built from 14 residues. Trimming removed 2 bases from V and 5 bases from J; junction bases left unmatched: 2. Per the germline V gene, CDR1 is SGHTA and CDR2 is FQGNSA. The CDR3 sequence is CASSLQGAENIQYF. The DNA for the CDR3 is TGTGCCAGCAGCTTACAGGGGGCTGAAAACATTCAGTACTTC.

This clonotype has a count of ten or more. The chain carries TRBV5-1 and TRBJ1-2, with TRBD1 identical over 7 bases. Trimming took 3 bases from V and 4 from J; bases not matched to a gene: 9. Looked up from germline, CDR1 is SGHRS and CDR2 is YFSETQ. The CDR3 contains 15 residues. The CDR3 nucleotides read TGCGCCAGCAGCTGGGGCTCGGGACAGCTCTATGGCTACACCTTC. This codes for CASSWGSGQLYGYTF.

Ten or more counts support this clonotype. The chain combines TRBV11-2 with TRBJ2-3; TRBD1 matches at 8 bases. The CDR3 runs to 16 residues. Trimming took 1 base from V and 1 from J; bases not matched to a gene: 4. Per germline, CDR1 SGHAT and CDR2 FQNNGV. The CDR3 loop is CASSLGTGPRTDTQYF. DNA of the CDR3: TGTGCCAGCAGCTTAGGGACAGGGCCTCGCACAGATACGCAGTATTTT.

This clonotype was recorded many times. This sequence joins TRBV28 and TRBJ2-3; 9 positions agree with TRBD2. Germline trimming cut 6 bases from V and 6 bases from J; bases unmatched to any gene: 7. This CDR3 is built from 14 residues. Germline V gene lookup returns CDR1 MDHEN and CDR2 SYDVKM. CDR3 amino acids: CASRPGTSWDTQYF. In nucleotides, the CDR3 is TGTGCCAGCAGACCCGGGACTAGCTGGGATACGCAGTATTTT.

This clonotype was seen ten or more times. This chain links TRBV11-2 with TRBJ2-3; D remains unclear. The CDR3 runs 14 residues. V lost 2 bases, J lost 5 bases, and 11 bases lay in between. CDR1 is SGHAT, CDR2 FQNNGV, per germline. The DNA of the CDR3 is TGTGCCAGCAGCTTAATGGTAGCCGGAGATACGCAGTATTTT. As protein: CASSLMVAGDTQYF. Variable domain in full (rest from reference TRBV11-2 and TRBJ2-3): EAGVAQSPRYKIIEKRQSVAFWCNPISGHATLYWYQQILGQGPKLLIQFQNNGVVDDSQLPKDRFSAERLKGVDSTLKIQPAKLEDSAVYLCASSLMVAGDTQYFGPGTRLTVL.

This clonotype was seen at least ten times. J is TRBJ1-1 and V is TRBV6-5, with D maybe TRBD1 (5 bases). The V end lost 2 bases, the J end lost 5 bases, and 21 bases lay between the germline ends. Germline CDR1 and CDR2: MNHEY and SVGAGI. This CDR3 comprises 17 residues. The CDR3 protein is CASSYGRGGTLVTEAFF. In nucleotides, the CDR3 is TGTGCCAGCAGTTACGGCCGGGGAGGGACCCTTGTGACTGAAGCTTTCTTT.

This clonotype was counted ten times or more. V and J are TRBV20-1 and TRBJ2-3; D not resolved. V lost 6 bases to trimming and J lost 4 bases, with 17 bases between them. The CDR3 extends over 14 amino acids. Germline-derived CDR1 and CDR2 are DFQATT and SNEGSKA (reference sequence). The CDR3 coding sequence is TGCAGTGCCGTACCTGGTATCGTAGCAGATACGCAGTATTTT. Protein product: CSAVPGIVADTQYF.

This clonotype was seen at least ten times. V and J are TRBV7-3 and TRBJ2-7; D uncertain. Germline loops: CDR1 SGHTA, CDR2 FQGTGA. The CDR3 has 10 residues. Trimming removed 5 bases at V and 2 bases at J, with 1 base between. In nucleotides, the CDR3 is TGTGCCAGCAGCGCCTACGAGCAGTACTTC. Amino acids: CASSAYEQYF.

This clonotype was seen many times. This chain uses TRBV18 with TRBJ2-7, with 9 bases lining up with TRBD1. This CDR3 has 14 residues. With V trimmed by 4 bases and J by 6 bases, 7 bases remained unmatched. Germline CDR1 and CDR2: KGHSH and LQKENI. CDR3 in DNA: TGTGCCAGCTCACAGGGACAGGGCCCGCGCGAGCAGTACTTC. This sequence encodes CASSQGQGPREQYF.

This chain links TRBV4-1 with TRBJ1-1; no clear D. Germline assignment: CDR1 MGHRA and CDR2 YSYEKL. The CDR3 totals 15 residues. V was trimmed by 0 bases and J by 2 bases, leaving 10 bases between them. CDR3 residues: CASSQESDLNTEAFF. The CDR3 DNA is TGCGCCAGCAGCCAAGAAAGTGACCTCAACACTGAAGCTTTCTTT.

At least ten counts were recorded for this clonotype. This sequence joins TRBV7-9 and TRBJ2-1, with TRBD2 as a possible D gene (6 bases). The V and J ends lost 5 bases and 0 bases respectively, with 17 bases between them. Germline CDR1 reads SEHNR; CDR2 reads FQNEAQ (reference sequence). The CDR3 sequence is 17 residues long. CDR3 sequence (DNA): TGTGCCAGCAGCCCACGTGAGGGACTGATCTCCTACAATGAGCAGTTCTTC. Its protein product is CASSPREGLISYNEQFF.

In its sample, this clonotype was seen many times. V and J are TRBV28 and TRBJ1-5; maybe TRBD1 (5 bases). Germline V gene lookup returns CDR1 MDHEN and CDR2 SYDVKM. V lost 4 bases and J lost 7, with 17 bases in between. The CDR3 sequence is 15 residues long. The CDR3 DNA follows: TGTGCCAGCAGTTACCCCGGAGGGGCAAGCCAGCCCCAGCATTTT. Amino acids: CASSYPGGASQPQHF. Supplemented by reference TRBV28 and TRBJ1-5, the full variable domain reads DVKVTQSSRYLVKRTGEKVFLECVQDMDHENMFWYRQDPGLGLRLIYFSYDVKMKEKGDIPEGYSVSREKKERFSLILESASTNQTSMYLCASSYPGGASQPQHFGDGTRLSIL.

This clonotype has ten or more counts. The genes are TRBV18 and TRBJ2-7; 10 bases are a match to TRBD2. Germline values: CDR1 KGHSH, CDR2 LQKENI. There are 16 residues in the CDR3. V shed 4 bases and J 2 bases; nucleotides not matched to a gene: 8. CDR3 in DNA: TGTGCCAGCTCACTACCTAGCGGGAGATACCCCTACGAGCAGTACTTC. Its translation is CASSLPSGRYPYEQYF. The whole variable domain, filled in from reference TRBV18 and TRBJ2-7, reads NAGVMQNPRHLVRRRGQEARLRCSPMKGHSHVYWYRQLPEEGLKFMVYLQKENIIDESGMPKERFSAEFPKEGPSILRIQQVVRGDSAAYFCASSLPSGRYPYEQYFGPGTRLTVT.

This clonotype was observed at least ten times. The chain joins TRBV24-1 to TRBJ2-1; possibly TRBD1 or TRBD2 for D (5 bases each). The CDR3 covers 16 residues. Trimming left V 3 bases short and J 0 bases short, with 11 bases between. Germline CDR1 reads KGHDR; CDR2 reads SFDVKD. The CDR3 nucleotides read TGTGCCACCAGTGATCCCGGGACCAGCTCCTACAATGAGCAGTTCTTC. It codes for CATSDPGTSSYNEQFF.

In its sample, this clonotype was seen many times. The V and J genes are TRBV28 and TRBJ2-5, with D possibly matching TRBD2 (5 bases). V shed 6 bases and J shed 2 bases, with 16 bases lying between them. The CDR3 spans 15 residues. Germline V gene lookup returns CDR1 MDHEN and CDR2 SYDVKM. Here the CDR3 DNA reads TGTGCCAGCAGCCCGAGGGCCCCGGGACAAGAGACCCAGTACTTC. It is translated as CASSPRAPGQETQYF.

At least ten counts were recorded for this clonotype. V and J are TRBV27 and TRBJ2-3, with TRBD2 as a possible D gene (5 bases). Trimming took off 5 bases at V and 8 bases at J, with 11 bases between the two ends. Germline V lookup: CDR1 MNHEY, CDR2 SMNVEV (reference sequence). The CDR3 contains 12 residues. The CDR3 nucleotides read TGTGCCAGCAGTAAAGAAGGACTTACGCAGTATTTT. This codes for CASSKEGLTQYF.

In its sample, this clonotype was seen many times. This sequence joins TRBV18 and TRBJ2-5; no definite D call. Germline V CDR1 and CDR2: KGHSH, LQKENI. This CDR3 has 14 residues. The V and J ends lost 4 bases and 4 bases respectively, with 13 bases between them. CDR3 coding DNA: TGTGCCAGCTCACTCAGTAGACCGCCAGAGACCCAGTACTTC. Translating gives CASSLSRPPETQYF.

This clonotype has at least ten counts. This chain links TRBV7-2 with TRBJ2-1; D ambiguous. The CDR3 totals 13 residues. Germline assignment: CDR1 SGHTA and CDR2 FQGNSA. Trimming cost V 5 bases and J 10 bases, with 15 bases left between them. The CDR3 bases are TGTGCCAGCAGCGTCTCCCCGGCAAGCGAGCAGTTCTTC. This encodes CASSVSPASEQFF.

Ten or more counts support this clonotype. V and J are TRBV20-1 and TRBJ2-7; D might be TRBD1 (6 bases). Germline CDR1 is DFQATT and CDR2 is SNEGSKA (reference sequence). V was trimmed by 3 bases and J by 1 base, leaving 13 bases between them. This CDR3 is 14 amino acids long. CDR3 bases: TGCAGTGCTAGTCCGACAGGTTCTTCCTACGAGCAGTACTTC. It yields the protein CSASPTGSSYEQYF.

The V and J genes are TRBV24-1 and TRBJ1-2, with unresolved D. Trimming took off 6 bases at V and 8 bases at J, with 12 bases between the two ends. CDR3 size: 12 residues. In germline, CDR1 is KGHDR, CDR2 SFDVKD. The CDR3 region is CATSSTSDGYTF. DNA of the CDR3: TGTGCCACCAGTTCCACCAGCGACGGCTACACCTTC.

This rearrangement joins TRBV11-2 to TRBJ1-1, with D unclear. Between the trimmed V and J ends, which lost 0 bases and 5 bases, there was a span of 19 bases. The V gene's germline CDR1 is SGHAT and CDR2 FQNNGV. CDR3 size: 17 residues. This CDR3 reads CASSLDPPQSKRTEAFF. As DNA, the CDR3 is TGTGCCAGCAGCTTAGATCCTCCCCAGTCCAAACGGACTGAAGCTTTCTTT.

This clonotype was seen ten or more times. The genes are TRBV18 and TRBJ1-1; D remains ambiguous. The CDR3 is made up of 13 amino acids. V was pared by 0 bases and J by 3 bases, with 5 bases between. Germline values: CDR1 KGHSH, CDR2 LQKENI. CDR3 in DNA: TGTGCCAGCTCACCACCGGGAGACACTGAAGCTTTCTTT. This codes for CASSPPGDTEAFF.

This clonotype has just a few counts. This sequence may be a read error, since a much larger clone differs from it by one base. CDR3 residues: CASSVTPGNTEAFF. In DNA form, the CDR3 reads TGTGCCAGCAGCGTTACCCCGGGGAACACTGAAGCTTTCTTT. The rearrangement uses TRBV7-2 and TRBJ1-1; D not certain. CDR3 size: 14 residues. The germline V and J ends were trimmed by 5 bases and 1 base, with 11 bases remaining between them. Germline CDR1 is SGHTA and CDR2 is FQGNSA.

The chain employs TRBV19 and TRBJ1-5; TRBD1 matches at 11 bases. Germline V gives CDR1 LNHDA, CDR2 SQIVND (reference sequence). With 6 bases clipped from V and 5 bases from J, the junction kept 12 bases outside the gene matches. CDR3 length equals 17 residues. Here the CDR3 DNA reads TGTGCCAGTAGCCCGGGACAGGGGGTCCTTAATTATCAGCCCCAGCATTTT. This encodes CASSPGQGVLNYQPQHF.

Ten or more counts support this clonotype. This chain connects TRBV3-1 to TRBJ2-7; a weak D match, TRBD2 (5 bases). This CDR3 spans 16 amino acids. V dropped 2 bases and J dropped 3 bases, with 17 bases sitting between them. Germline V gene data show CDR1 as LGHDT and CDR2 as YNNKEL (reference sequence). For the CDR3, the DNA is TGTGCCAGCAGCCAAAATGTCTATCTCGGGAACTACGAGCAGTACTTC. It specifies CASSQNVYLGNYEQYF.

This clonotype occurred many times. The chain uses TRBV7-3 and TRBJ2-1; 8 positions agree with TRBD2. The germline V gene encodes CDR1 SGHTA and CDR2 FQGTGA. This CDR3 comprises 17 residues. J gave up 0 bases and V 0 bases, and 4 bases lay outside the gene matches. The CDR3 nucleotides are TGTGCCAGCAGCTTAACGTCCAGCGGGAGCTCCTACAATGAGCAGTTCTTC. Its translation: CASSLTSSGSSYNEQFF. The whole variable domain, remainder taken from reference TRBV7-3 and TRBJ2-1, is GAGVSQTPSNKVTEKGKYVELRCDPISGHTALYWYRQSLGQGPEFLIYFQGTGAADDSGLPNDRFFAVRPEGSVSTLKIQRTERGDSAVYLCASSLTSSGSSYNEQFFGPGTRLTVL.

This clonotype was detected ten times or more. The rearrangement links TRBV28 to TRBJ2-3; 10 positions agree with TRBD2. Trimming took 3 bases from V and 2 from J; bases not matched to a gene: 5. The CDR3 totals 16 residues. Germline CDR1 is MDHEN and CDR2 is SYDVKM. The CDR3 sequence is CASSLTLAGPTDTQYF. CDR3 coding DNA: TGTGCCAGCAGTTTGACACTAGCGGGGCCCACAGATACGCAGTATTTT.

The chain couples TRBV29-1 to TRBJ2-2; the match to TRBD2 covers 11 bases. Germline V gives CDR1 SQVTM, CDR2 ANQGSEA. V shed 7 bases, J shed 1 base, and the junction held 11 bases outside the gene matches. This CDR3 spans 17 amino acids. The CDR3 nucleotides are TGCAGCGGGACCGGACTTACTAGCGGGGGGAACACCGGGGAGCTGTTTTTT. Translating it yields CSGTGLTSGGNTGELFF.